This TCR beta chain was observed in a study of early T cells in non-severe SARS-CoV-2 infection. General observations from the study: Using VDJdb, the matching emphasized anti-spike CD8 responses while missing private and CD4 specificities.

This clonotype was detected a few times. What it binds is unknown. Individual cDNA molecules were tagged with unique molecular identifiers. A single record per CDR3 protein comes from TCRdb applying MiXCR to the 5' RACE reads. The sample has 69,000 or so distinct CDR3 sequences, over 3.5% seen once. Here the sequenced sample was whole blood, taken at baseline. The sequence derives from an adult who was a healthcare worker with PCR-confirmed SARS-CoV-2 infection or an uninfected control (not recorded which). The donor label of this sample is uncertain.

In DNA, the CDR3 is TGCGCCCCGGCCCGGGGCACAGATACGCAGTATTTT. The encoded protein is CAPARGTDTQYF. This sequence joins TRBV4-3 and TRBJ2-3; D gene unclear. Germline CDR1 and CDR2: LGHNA and YSLEER. V shed 11 bases and J shed 1 base, with 10 bases lying between them. The CDR3 spans 12 residues.